This T cell receptor (beta chain) originates from a study of blood T cell repertoires in COVID-19. TCRdb keeps only in-frame clones here, not all; method: immunoSEQ multiplex PCR. The repertoire holds about 300,000 clones, approximately 89% seen once, with under 3.5% in the top ten. Sequencing was performed on PBMCs or T cells enriched from blood (not recorded which). The origin of this receptor is a woman in her forties or fifties who had been exposed to COVID-19.

The CDR3: CASSPPRGRGQYF. DNA of the CDR3: TGTGCCAGCAGCCCTCCGCGGGGACGTGGGCAGTACTTC. The chain combines TRBV28 with TRBJ2-7; the D gene is possibly TRBD2 (6 bases). CDR1 MDHEN and CDR2 SYDVKM come from the germline V gene. V lost 6 bases and J lost 9, with 18 bases in between. The CDR3 contains 13 residues.